This TCR beta chain was identified in a study of cytomegalovirus exposure and HLA in healthy donors (dated by TCRdb to about 2017). Regarding the complete study: An earlier analysis of 587 of the donors reported approximately 300 Gb of sequence data and around 100 million unique TCR beta sequences obtained from around 190 million T cells. Of the roughly 390 genotyped donors, 65% to 90% were placed in the genetic ancestry cluster associated with self-reported Caucasian donors. Rather than using new phenotypic data, the later analysis identified candidate immune exposures from TCR beta sequences and from how often those sequences occurred across donors. Donor age, sex, ethnicity and CMV serostatus were collected together with the repertoire data. Typing coverage varied by locus: roughly 629-630 donors for A, B, C, DRB1 and DQB1; roughly 510 for DQA1; about 570 for DPA1; roughly 470 for DPB1. An earlier analysis of around 540 of the donors applied high-throughput TCR beta sequencing to assess whether each TCR beta V gene segment acted as functional or pseudogenic. Roughly five DR-DQ haplotypes were treated as single units for association and clustering because of strong linkage in the cohort. Every discovery cohort repertoire had been produced on one sequencing platform. Roughly 290 gigabases of sequencing data and around 85 million unique TCR sequences made up an early release that covered fewer than 650 HLA-typed donors. A later genetic analysis took genome-wide SNP genotypes for about three fifths of the roughly 700 donors and used that subset as a discovery cohort. High-throughput TCR immunosequencing, statistical association of individual TCRs with disease status, and machine learning were combined to predict cytomegalovirus infection status. The study profiled the T cell repertoires of hundreds of subjects by immunosequencing and related them to cytomegalovirus serostatus. Among almost 400 genotyped donors of the cohort, an average of 235,054 unique TCR beta nucleotide sequences were sequenced per donor, around a sixth of them non-productive. Along with the roughly 670-subject first cohort, a separate validation cohort of over 90 different subjects was used. In a later analysis, previously published TCR beta repertoires from fewer than 750 donors were re-analyzed and high-resolution HLA genotyping was added so that TCR occurrence patterns could be studied. HLA typing covered class I and class II loci at four-digit resolution. The study aimed to test whether signatures of past pathogen exposure could be identified by cataloging public T cell receptors.

CDR1 and CDR2, per the germline V gene, are SGHVS and FQNEAQ. Trimming takes 2 bases from V and 5 bases from J, and the germline ends sit 13 bases apart. From its cysteine to its phenylalanine, the CDR3 spans 15 amino acids. Left in the record is the CDR3 DNA by itself, 45 bases read in frame from the first base. Receptor amplification or capture employed the immunoSEQ multiplex PCR assay. For the multiplex PCR, a mixture combining 60 forward primers for TCR Vbeta segments and 13 reverse primers for TCR Jbeta segments was used. The CDR3 region of rearranged TCR beta genes was amplified from genomic DNA with a multiplex PCR assay. On the Illumina HiSeq System, the amplified TCR beta libraries were sequenced as 87-base-pair reads. The authors' analysis ran thus. Across the 640 or so repertoires, a later analysis counted around 80 million unique TCR beta chains, roughly 11 million of which were shared by at least two donors. Raw reads were error-corrected and collapsed into unique sequences by a nearest-neighbor algorithm in which closely related sequences were merged to remove PCR and sequencing errors. CDR3 sequences were aligned to IMGT reference sequences to assign V, D and J gene segments. For a sequence to be retained, a match of at least six nucleotides to both a V gene segment and a J gene segment was required. Rearrangements were called productive when the CDR3 lacked stop codons and stayed in frame with V and J; all others were non-productive. CDR3 was defined by IMGT convention, running from the second conserved V-encoded cysteine to the conserved J-encoded phenylalanine. In an earlier analysis of more than 550 of the donors, sequences lacking an unambiguous match to a single V gene segment were excluded. An earlier analysis of under 750 of the donors called V segments functional above 56.7% productive rearrangements and segregating when the between-donor standard deviation exceeded 5%. A statistical classification framework was built to diagnose cytomegalovirus status from the catalog of TCR beta chain sequences. V and J gene assignment, in a later analysis, came from comparing TCR nucleotide sequences with IMGT/GENE-DB human TR gene sequences. The TCRdist pipeline was used in a later analysis to assign CDR3 sequences and most-parsimonious VDJ recombination scenarios. A later analysis defined each TCR beta chain by its CDR3 amino acid sequence plus V-gene family, and excluded reads lacking a unique V-gene family. A later analysis removed 592 highly shared, low-generation-probability nucleotide sequences to deal with suspected cross-contamination and a sequencing artifact. In a later analysis, a clonal expansion index was calculated for each public chain from normalized within-repertoire ranks of inferred template counts. Generation probabilities in a later analysis came from a VDJ recombination model fitted to out-of-frame rearrangements, and those results were checked against IGoR. In a later analysis, hypergeometric tests were used to score TCR-TCR, TCR-HLA and TCR-CMV co-occurrence, with a repertoire-size bias correction applied to TCR pairs. A later analysis estimated false discovery rates by permuting HLA or CMV assignments 20 times. In a later analysis, co-occurring TCRs were grouped using DBSCAN, and TCRdist sequence similarity was added for clustering within HLA-allele-positive subsets. For co-occurrence clustering, repertoires with fewer than 30,000 or more than 120,000 public chains were excluded, along with four to six repertoires with anomalous nucleotide sharing. TCRdb took over this immuneACCESS table, retaining in-frame rearrangements with V and J assigned. Such tables are incomplete; in checked studies, under half of the missing clones stem from an unresolved V gene, and the remainder is unexplained. V, J and clone size are taken as reported in that table, and D and trimming were inferred from the DNA itself. Present in this sample are 200,000 to 250,000 clones, 70% to 85% of which were seen just once. The ten largest clones take up 0.58% of the sample.

In total, 500 to 700 healthy bone marrow donors made up the cohort. At the time of sampling, all cohort members were nominally healthy, though unrecorded immune exposures were likely present. The donor was CMV seronegative and was included in the group of several hundred seronegative cohort members. A peripheral blood sample was collected from each donor, and TCR beta sequencing was performed on peripheral blood mononuclear cells. Genomic DNA was extracted from the blood cell samples with the Qiagen DNeasy Blood Extraction Kit. Of note for this clone: Its antigen has not been determined. No much larger clone exists at a distance of one base, and base qualities are not known.

What the study reported, not specific to this receptor: Some IMGT-functional V segments, including TRBV6-2 and TRBV6-3, could not be told apart with the 87-base-pair reads, so those segments were excluded. Several of the top co-occurrence clusters appeared to be linked to parvovirus B19, influenza, CMV and Epstein-Barr virus, according to a later analysis. A total of 150 or so TCR beta chains were listed by the study as associated with cytomegalovirus. According to the authors, the approach could potentially be generalized to other disease states and immunological phenotypes. The classifier was reported to diagnose cytomegalovirus status with high specificity and sensitivity in both the original cohort and the validation cohort. Because counts were too low, seventeen rarely observed V segments, including chromosome 9 orphons, were left out of the earlier analysis of 587 of the donors. Specific HLA alleles were associated with some 15,000 TCR beta sequences at a false discovery rate of 0.05 in a later analysis. Roughly uniform sequencing depth across donors was assumed in presence/absence analyses, although this assumption may not hold. Correlated functional status among segregating V segments might be attributable to linkage disequilibrium, but an unknown experimental factor could not be ruled out. In this cohort, only TCR beta chains were sequenced, and detectable features were limited by the absence of alpha or paired-chain data. According to a later analysis, most CMV-associated TCR beta chains appeared to be HLA-restricted, and the HLA associations seemed to be driven largely by CMV exposure. According to a later genetic analysis, donors in an Asian-associated ancestry cluster had fewer N-insertions in productive TCRs than the approximately 670-donor mean. When HLA alleles, especially DR and DQ, strongly co-occurred, TCR associations were difficult to assign to individual alleles. In a later analysis, HLA-associated TCR beta chains were found to be more clonally expanded and to have lower generation probabilities than equally common non-associated chains. A cluster of highly shared sequence variants was judged likely to be a technical artifact of the sequencing pipeline. A further reported finding was that TCR beta sequences accurately predicted the HLA-A and HLA-B alleles for most subjects in the first cohort. While some public TCRs were present in many individuals, most TCR sequences turned up only very rarely across donors. In a later analysis, TCR association rates were found to vary across HLA loci, with the most associated TCRs seen for DRB1 alleles and the fewest for HLA-C alleles. CMV serostatus was the only immune exposure information available for the cohort. Because some donors lacked HLA typing at each locus, the association tests relied only on the typed subset. An earlier analysis of approximately 540 of the donors showed that most TCR beta V segments appeared in productive rearrangements either about 87% or about 30% of the time, which broadly matched IMGT annotations. In vitro tests confirmed that a few of the cytomegalovirus-associated TCR beta chains recognize cytomegalovirus antigens. In a later genetic analysis, a missense DCLRE1C variant was associated with V-gene and J-gene trimming of TCR beta chains, and the association was replicated in an independent cohort.

The receptor comes from a woman in her thirties or forties in good health and CMV-seronegative. The chain is assembled from TRBV7-8 and TRBJ1-5; no D gene call is confident. Material for sequencing was PBMCs. In nucleotide form, the sequence is TGTGCCAGCAGCTTATGGGCCAGCCCCCATCAGCCCCAGCATTTT. It specifies CASSLWASPHQPQHF.